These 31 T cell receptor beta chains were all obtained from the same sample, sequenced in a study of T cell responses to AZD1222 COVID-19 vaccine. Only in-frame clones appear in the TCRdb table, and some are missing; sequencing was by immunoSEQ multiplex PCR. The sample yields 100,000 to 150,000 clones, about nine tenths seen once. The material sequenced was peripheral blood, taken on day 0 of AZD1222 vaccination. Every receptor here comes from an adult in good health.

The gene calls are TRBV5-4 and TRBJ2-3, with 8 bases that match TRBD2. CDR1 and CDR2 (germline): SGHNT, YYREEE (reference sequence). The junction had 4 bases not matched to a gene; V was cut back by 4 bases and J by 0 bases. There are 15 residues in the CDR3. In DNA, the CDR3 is TGTGCCAGCAGCACCCGGGGGGGCAGCACAGATACGCAGTATTTT. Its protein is CASSTRGGSTDTQYF.

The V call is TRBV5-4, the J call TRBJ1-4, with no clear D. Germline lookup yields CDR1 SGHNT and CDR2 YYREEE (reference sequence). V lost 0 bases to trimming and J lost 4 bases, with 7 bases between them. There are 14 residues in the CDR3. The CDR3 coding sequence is TGTGCCAGCAGCTTGGCTGTCAGTAATGAAAAACTGTTTTTT. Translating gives CASSLAVSNEKLFF.

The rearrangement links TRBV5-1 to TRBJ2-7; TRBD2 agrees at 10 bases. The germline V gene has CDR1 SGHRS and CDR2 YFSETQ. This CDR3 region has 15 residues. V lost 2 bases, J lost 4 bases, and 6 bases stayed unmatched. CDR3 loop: CASSLLASGRYEQYF. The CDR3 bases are TGCGCCAGCAGCTTATTAGCTAGCGGGAGATACGAGCAGTACTTC. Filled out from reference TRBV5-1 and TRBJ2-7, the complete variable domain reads KAGVTQTPRYLIKTRGQQVTLSCSPISGHRSVSWYQQTPGQGLQFLFEYFSETQRNKGNFPGRFSGRQFSNSRSEMNVSTLELGDSALYLCASSLLASGRYEQYFGPGTRLTVT.

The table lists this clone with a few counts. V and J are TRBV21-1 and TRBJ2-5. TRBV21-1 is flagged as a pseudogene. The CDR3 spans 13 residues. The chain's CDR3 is CAGQPGPRETQYF. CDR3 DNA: TGTGCCGGTCAACCGGGACCTCGAGAGACCCAGTACTTC.

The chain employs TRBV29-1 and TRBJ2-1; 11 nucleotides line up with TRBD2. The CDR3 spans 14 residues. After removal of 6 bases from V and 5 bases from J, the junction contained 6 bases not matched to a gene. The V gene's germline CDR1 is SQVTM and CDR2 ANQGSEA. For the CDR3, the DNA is TGCAGCGTAGTCGGGACTAGCGGCCACAATGAGCAGTTCTTC. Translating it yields CSVVGTSGHNEQFF.

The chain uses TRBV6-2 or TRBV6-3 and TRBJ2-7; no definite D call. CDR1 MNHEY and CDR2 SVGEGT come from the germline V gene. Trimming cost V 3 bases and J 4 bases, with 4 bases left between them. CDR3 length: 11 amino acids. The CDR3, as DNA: TGTGCCAGCAGTTATCAATACGAGCAGTACTTC. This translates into CASSYQYEQYF.

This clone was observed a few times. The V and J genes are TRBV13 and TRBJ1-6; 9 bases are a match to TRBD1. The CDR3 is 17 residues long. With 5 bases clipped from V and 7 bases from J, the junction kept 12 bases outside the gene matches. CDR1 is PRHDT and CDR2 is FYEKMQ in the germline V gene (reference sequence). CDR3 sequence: CASSTRDRENWNSPLHF. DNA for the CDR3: TGTGCCAGCAGCACCCGGGACAGGGAGAATTGGAATTCACCCCTCCACTTT.

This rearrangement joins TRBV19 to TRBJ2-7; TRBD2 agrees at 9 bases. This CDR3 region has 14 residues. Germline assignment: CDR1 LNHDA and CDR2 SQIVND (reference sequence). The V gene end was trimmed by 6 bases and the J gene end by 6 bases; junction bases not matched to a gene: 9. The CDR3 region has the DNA TGTGCCAGTAGATGGCGGGAGGGCCTTGGCGAGCAGTACTTC. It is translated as CASRWREGLGEQYF.

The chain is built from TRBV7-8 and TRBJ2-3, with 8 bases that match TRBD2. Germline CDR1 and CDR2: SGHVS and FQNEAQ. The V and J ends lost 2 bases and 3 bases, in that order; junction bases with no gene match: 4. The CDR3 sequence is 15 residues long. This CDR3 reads CASSLPAGVTDTQYF. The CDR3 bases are TGTGCCAGCAGCTTACCAGCGGGAGTGACAGATACGCAGTATTTT.

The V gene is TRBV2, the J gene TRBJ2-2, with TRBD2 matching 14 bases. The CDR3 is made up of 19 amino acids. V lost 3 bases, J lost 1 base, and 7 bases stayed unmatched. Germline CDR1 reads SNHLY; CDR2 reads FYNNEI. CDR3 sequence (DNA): TGTGCCAGCAGTGATTTGGGACTAGCGGGAGAGTGGAACACCGGGGAGCTGTTTTTT. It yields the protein CASSDLGLAGEWNTGELFF.

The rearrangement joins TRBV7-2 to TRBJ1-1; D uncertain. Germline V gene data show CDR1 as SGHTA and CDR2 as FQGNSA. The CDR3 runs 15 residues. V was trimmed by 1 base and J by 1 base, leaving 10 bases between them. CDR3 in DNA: TGTGCCAGCAGCTTAGTCCGGGGAAGGAACACTGAAGCTTTCTTT. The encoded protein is CASSLVRGRNTEAFF.

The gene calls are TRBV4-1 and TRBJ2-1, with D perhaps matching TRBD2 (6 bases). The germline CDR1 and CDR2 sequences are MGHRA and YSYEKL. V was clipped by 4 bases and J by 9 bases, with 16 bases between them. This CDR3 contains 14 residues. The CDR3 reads CASSLSSGESEQFF. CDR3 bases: TGCGCCAGCAGCCTGAGTAGCGGTGAGTCTGAGCAGTTCTTC.

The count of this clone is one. The CDR3 here is CASSPALMRTDTQYF. DNA for the CDR3: TGTGCCAGCTCACCAGCCTTAATGAGGACAGATACGCAGTATTTT. The chain couples TRBV18 to TRBJ2-3; D is undetermined. Germline V gene data show CDR1 as KGHSH and CDR2 as LQKENI. The ends were cut back, 2 bases at V and 3 bases at J, with 12 bases in the middle. The CDR3 is made up of 15 amino acids.

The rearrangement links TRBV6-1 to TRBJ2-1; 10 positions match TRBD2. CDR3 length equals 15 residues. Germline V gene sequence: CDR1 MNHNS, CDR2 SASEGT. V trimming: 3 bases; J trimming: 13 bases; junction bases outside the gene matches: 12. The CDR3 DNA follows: TGTGCCAGCAGTGACAGGCGGCTAGCGGGAGACCCCCAGTTCTTC. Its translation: CASSDRRLAGDPQFF.

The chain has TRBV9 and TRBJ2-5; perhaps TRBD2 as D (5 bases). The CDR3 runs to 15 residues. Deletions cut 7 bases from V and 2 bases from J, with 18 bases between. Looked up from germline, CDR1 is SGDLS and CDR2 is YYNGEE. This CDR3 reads CASGSSPRGQETQYF. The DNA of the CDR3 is TGTGCCAGCGGTAGCTCCCCTCGGGGACAAGAGACCCAGTACTTC.

In DNA form, the CDR3 reads TGTGCCAGCTCACCACAGGAGAGCAATGAGCAGTTCTTC. It encodes CASSPQESNEQFF. This chain joins TRBV18 and TRBJ2-1; D is unresolved. CDR3 length equals 13 residues. Germline lookup yields CDR1 KGHSH and CDR2 LQKENI. Trimming removed 1 base at V and 6 bases at J, with 7 bases between.

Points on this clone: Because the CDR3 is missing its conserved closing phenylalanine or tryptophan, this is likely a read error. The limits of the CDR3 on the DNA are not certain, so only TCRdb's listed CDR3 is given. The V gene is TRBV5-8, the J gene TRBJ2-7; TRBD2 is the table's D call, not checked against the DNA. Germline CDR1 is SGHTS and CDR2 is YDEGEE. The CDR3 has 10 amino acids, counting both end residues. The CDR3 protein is CASSLAAKPR.

CDR3 bases: TGCGCCAGCAGCCCGTACAACACCGGGGAGCTGTTTTTT. Translating gives CASSPYNTGELFF. V gene TRBV5-1 combines with J gene TRBJ2-2; no firm D call. This CDR3 spans 13 amino acids. Trimming shortened V by 4 bases and J by 2 bases, and 6 bases separated the two germline ends. The germline gives CDR1 SGHRS, CDR2 YFSETQ.

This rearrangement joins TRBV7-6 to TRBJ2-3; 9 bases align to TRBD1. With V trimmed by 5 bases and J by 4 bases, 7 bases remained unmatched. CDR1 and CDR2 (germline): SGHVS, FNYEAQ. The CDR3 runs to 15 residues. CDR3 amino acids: CASSGYRGLADTQYF. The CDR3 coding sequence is TGTGCCAGCAGCGGATACAGGGGGCTCGCAGATACGCAGTATTTT.

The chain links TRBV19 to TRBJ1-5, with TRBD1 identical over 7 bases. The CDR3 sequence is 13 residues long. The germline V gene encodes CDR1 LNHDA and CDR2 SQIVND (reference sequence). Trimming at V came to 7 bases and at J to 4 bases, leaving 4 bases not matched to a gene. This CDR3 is CASTLTGNQPQHF. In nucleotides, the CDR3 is TGTGCCAGTACCTTGACAGGGAATCAGCCCCAGCATTTT.

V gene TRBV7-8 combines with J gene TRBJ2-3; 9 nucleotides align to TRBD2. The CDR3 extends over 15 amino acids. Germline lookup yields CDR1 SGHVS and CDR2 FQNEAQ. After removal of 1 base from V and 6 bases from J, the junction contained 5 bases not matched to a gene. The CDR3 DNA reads TGTGCCAGCAGCTTAGGCGGGAGGGCGATGGATACGCAGTATTTT. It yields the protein CASSLGGRAMDTQYF.

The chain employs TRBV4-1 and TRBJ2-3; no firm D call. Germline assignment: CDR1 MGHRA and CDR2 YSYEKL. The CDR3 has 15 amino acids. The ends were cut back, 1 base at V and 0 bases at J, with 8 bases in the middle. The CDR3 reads CASSQGLISTDTQYF. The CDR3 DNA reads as TGCGCCAGCAGCCAAGGACTGATTAGCACAGATACGCAGTATTTT.

The CDR3 loop reads CASSLVSLTDTQYF. DNA of the CDR3: TGCGCCAGCAGCTTGGTTAGCCTCACAGATACGCAGTATTTT. The J gene is TRBJ2-3, the V gene TRBV5-1; no reliable D call. Per germline, CDR1 SGHRS and CDR2 YFSETQ. Trimming removed 0 bases from V and 2 bases from J, with 7 bases in between. This CDR3 contains 14 residues.

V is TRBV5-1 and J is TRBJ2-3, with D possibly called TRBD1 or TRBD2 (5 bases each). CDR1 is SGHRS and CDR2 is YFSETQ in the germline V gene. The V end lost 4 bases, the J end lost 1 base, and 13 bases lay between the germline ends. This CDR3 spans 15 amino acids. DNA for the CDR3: TGCGCCAGCAGCCCCGGGGCCGAACGCACAGATACGCAGTATTTT. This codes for CASSPGAERTDTQYF.

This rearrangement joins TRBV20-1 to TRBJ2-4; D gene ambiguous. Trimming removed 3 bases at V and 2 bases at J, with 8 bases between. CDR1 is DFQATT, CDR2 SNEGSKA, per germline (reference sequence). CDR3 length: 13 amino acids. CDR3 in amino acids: CSASWESKNIQYF. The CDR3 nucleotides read TGCAGTGCTAGTTGGGAATCCAAAAACATTCAGTACTTC.

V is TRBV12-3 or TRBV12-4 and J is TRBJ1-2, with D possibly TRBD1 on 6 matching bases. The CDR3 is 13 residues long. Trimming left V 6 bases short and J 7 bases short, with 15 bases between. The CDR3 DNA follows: TGTGCCAGCAGACCTCCCGGCAGGGGTGGCTACACCTTC. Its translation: CASRPPGRGGYTF.

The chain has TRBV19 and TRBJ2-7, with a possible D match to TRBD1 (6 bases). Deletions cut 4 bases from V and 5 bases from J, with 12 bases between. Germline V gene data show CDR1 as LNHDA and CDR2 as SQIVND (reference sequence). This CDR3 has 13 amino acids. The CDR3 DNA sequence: TGTGCCAGTAGTACCCCACCAGGGGACGAGCAGTACTTC. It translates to CASSTPPGDEQYF. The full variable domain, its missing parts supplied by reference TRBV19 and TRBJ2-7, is DGGITQSPKYLFRKEGQNVTLSCEQNLNHDAMYWYRQDPGQGLRLIYYSQIVNDFQKGDIAEGYSVSREKKESFPLTVTSAQKNPTAFYLCASSTPPGDEQYFGPGTRLTVT.

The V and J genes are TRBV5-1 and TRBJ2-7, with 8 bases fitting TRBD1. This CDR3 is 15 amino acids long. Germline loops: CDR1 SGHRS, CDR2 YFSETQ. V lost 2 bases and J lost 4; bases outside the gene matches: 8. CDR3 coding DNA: TGCGCCAGCAGCTTACCCGGGACAGGCCTTTACGAGCAGTACTTC. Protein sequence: CASSLPGTGLYEQYF.

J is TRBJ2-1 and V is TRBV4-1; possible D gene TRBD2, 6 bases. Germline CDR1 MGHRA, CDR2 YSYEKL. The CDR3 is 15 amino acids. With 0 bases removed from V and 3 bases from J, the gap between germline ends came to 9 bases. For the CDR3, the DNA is TGCGCCAGCAGCCAAGAGGAGGGATACTACAATGAGCAGTTCTTC. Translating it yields CASSQEEGYYNEQFF.

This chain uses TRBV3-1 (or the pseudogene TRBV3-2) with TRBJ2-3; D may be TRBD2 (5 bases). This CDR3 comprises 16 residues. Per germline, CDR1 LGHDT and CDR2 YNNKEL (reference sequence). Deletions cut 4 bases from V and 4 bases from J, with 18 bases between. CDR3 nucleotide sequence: TGTGCCAGCAGCCCCTTGACGGGTCGAGGGCCAGATACGCAGTATTTT. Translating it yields CASSPLTGRGPDTQYF.

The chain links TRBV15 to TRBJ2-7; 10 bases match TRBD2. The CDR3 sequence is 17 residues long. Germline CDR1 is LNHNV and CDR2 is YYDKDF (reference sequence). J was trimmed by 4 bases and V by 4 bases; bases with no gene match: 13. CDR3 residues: CATSIIHRLAGSYEQYF. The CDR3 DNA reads TGTGCCACCAGCATAATTCATAGACTAGCGGGTTCTTACGAGCAGTACTTC.